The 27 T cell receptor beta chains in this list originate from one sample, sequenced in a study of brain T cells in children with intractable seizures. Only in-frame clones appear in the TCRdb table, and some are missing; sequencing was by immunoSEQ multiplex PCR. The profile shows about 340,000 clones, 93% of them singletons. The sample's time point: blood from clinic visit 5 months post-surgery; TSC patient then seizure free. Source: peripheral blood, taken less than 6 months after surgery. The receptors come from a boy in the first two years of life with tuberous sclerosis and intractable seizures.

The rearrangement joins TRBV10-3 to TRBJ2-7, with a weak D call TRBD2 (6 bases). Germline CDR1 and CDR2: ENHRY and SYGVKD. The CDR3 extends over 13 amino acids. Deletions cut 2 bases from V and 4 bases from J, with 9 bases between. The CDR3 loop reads CAISEGGTYEQYF. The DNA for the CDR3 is TGTGCCATCAGTGAGGGTGGGACTTACGAGCAGTACTTC.

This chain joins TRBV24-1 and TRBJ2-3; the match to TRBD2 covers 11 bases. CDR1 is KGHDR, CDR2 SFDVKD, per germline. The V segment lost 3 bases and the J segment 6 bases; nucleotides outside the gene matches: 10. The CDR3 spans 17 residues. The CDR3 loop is CATSDKDSGRGSDTQYF. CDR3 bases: TGTGCCACCAGTGATAAGGATAGCGGGAGGGGCTCGGATACGCAGTATTTT.

Here the CDR3 DNA reads TGTGCCAGCACCCCACACAGGGGGGGAACGAACACCGGGGAGCTGTTTTTT. Translating it yields CASTPHRGGTNTGELFF. The chain combines TRBV25-1 with TRBJ2-2, with a tentative D call TRBD1 (8 bases). Trimming stripped 7 bases from V and 0 bases from J, with 18 bases between. This CDR3 is 17 amino acids long. Germline values: CDR1 MGHDK, CDR2 SYGVNS.

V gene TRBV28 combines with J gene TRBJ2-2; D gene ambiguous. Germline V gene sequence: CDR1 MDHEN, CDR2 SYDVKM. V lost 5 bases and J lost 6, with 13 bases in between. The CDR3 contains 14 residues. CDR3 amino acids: CASSVSMDAGELFF. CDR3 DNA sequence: TGTGCCAGCAGTGTAAGCATGGACGCCGGGGAGCTGTTTTTT.

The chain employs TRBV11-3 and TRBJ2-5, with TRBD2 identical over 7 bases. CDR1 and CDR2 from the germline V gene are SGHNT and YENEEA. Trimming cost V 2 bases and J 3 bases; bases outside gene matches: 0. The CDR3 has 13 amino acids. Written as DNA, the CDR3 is TGTGCCAGCAGCTTAAGCGGGAAAGAGACCCAGTACTTC. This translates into CASSLSGKETQYF.

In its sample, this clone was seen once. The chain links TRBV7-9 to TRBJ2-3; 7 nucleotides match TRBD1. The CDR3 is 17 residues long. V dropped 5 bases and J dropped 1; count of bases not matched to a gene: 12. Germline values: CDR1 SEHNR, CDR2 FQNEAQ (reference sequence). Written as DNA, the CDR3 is TGTGCCAGCAGCCGTACCATACAGGGGCTAGGCACAGATACGCAGTATTTT. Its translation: CASSRTIQGLGTDTQYF.

In DNA, the CDR3 is TGTGCCAGCAGCTTTAATGCCGGCAGCAGGGGCGAGCAGTACTTC. Amino acids: CASSFNAGSRGEQYF. This sequence joins TRBV5-6 and TRBJ2-7; perhaps TRBD1 as D (6 bases). This CDR3 is built from 15 residues. The ends were cut back, 2 bases at V and 6 bases at J, with 18 bases in the middle. CDR1 and CDR2 from the germline V gene are SGHDT and YYEEEE.

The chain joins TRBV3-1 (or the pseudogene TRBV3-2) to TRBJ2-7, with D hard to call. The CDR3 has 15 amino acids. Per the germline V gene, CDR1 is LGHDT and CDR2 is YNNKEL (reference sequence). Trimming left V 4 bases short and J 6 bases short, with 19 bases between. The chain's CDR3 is CASSPCSGALCEQYF. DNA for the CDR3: TGTGCCAGCAGCCCTTGTTCAGGCGCCCTCTGCGAGCAGTACTTC.

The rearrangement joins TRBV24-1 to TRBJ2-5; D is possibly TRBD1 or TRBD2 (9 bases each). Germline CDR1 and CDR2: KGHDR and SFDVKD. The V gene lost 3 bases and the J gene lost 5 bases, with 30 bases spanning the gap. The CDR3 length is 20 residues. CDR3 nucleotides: TGTGCCACCAGTGATCCCTCGAGGACAGGGGTAGCGGGAGAGGGGGAGACCCAGTACTTC. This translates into CATSDPSRTGVAGEGETQYF.

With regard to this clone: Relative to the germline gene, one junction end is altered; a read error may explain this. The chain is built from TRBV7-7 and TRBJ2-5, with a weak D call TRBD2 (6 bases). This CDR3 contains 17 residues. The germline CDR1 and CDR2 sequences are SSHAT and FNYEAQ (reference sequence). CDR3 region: CASSLGPGRDLQETQYF. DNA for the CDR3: TGTGCTAGCAGCTTAGGACCGGGCAGGGACTTACAAGAGACCCAGTACTTC.

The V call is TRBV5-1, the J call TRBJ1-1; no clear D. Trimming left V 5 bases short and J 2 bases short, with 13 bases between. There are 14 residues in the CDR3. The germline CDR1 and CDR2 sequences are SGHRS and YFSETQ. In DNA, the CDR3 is TGCGCCAGCAGGACCTCGACGGTAAACACTGAAGCTTTCTTT. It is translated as CASRTSTVNTEAFF.

CDR3 region: CASSWDEGTYEQYF. The CDR3 DNA reads as TGTGCCAGCAGCTGGGACGAAGGTACCTACGAGCAGTACTTC. V and J are TRBV5-6 and TRBJ2-7, with D possibly called TRBD1 or TRBD2 (5 bases each). The CDR3 runs to 14 residues. From germline, CDR1 is SGHDT and CDR2 YYEEEE. Trimming cost V 3 bases and J 2 bases, with 12 bases left between them.

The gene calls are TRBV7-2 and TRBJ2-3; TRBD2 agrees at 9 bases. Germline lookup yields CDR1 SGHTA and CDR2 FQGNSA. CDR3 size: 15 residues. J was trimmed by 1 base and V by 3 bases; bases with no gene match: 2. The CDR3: CASSLLAGRTDTQYF. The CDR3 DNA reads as TGTGCCAGCAGCTTGCTAGCGGGGCGCACAGATACGCAGTATTTT.

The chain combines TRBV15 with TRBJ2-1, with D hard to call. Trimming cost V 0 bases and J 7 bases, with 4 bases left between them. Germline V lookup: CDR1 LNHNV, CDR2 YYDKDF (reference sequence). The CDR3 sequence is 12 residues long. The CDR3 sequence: CATSRDWNEQFF. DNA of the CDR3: TGTGCCACCAGCAGAGATTGGAATGAGCAGTTCTTC.

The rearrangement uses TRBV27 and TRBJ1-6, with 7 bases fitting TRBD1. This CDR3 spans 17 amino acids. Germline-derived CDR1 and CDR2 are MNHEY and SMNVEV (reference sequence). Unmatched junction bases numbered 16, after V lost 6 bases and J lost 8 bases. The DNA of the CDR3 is TGTGCCAGCAGAGCGCCGTGGGGGACAGCCCGGGATTCACCCCTCCACTTT. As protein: CASRAPWGTARDSPLHF.

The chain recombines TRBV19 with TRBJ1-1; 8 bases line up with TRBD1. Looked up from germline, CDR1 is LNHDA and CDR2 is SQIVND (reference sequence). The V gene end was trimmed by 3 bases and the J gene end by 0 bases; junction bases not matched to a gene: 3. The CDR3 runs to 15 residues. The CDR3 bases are TGTGCCAGTAGTATGGCAGGGGGCGTGAACACTGAAGCTTTCTTT. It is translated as CASSMAGGVNTEAFF.

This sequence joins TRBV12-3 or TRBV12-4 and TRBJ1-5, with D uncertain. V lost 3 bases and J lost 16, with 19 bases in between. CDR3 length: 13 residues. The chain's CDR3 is CASSFSATSLGHF. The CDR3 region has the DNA TGTGCCAGCAGTTTTTCGGCGACTTCCTTGGGACATTTT.

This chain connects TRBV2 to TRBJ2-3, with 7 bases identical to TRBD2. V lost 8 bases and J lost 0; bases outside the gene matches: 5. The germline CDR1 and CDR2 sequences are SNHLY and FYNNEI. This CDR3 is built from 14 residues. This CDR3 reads CASLGLRSTDTQYF. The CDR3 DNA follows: TGTGCCAGCTTGGGACTACGTAGCACAGATACGCAGTATTTT.

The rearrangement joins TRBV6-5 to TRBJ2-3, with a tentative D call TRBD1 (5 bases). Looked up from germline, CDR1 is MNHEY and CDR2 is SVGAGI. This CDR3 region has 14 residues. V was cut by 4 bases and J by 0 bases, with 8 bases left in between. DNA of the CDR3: TGTGCCAGCAGTTGGGGCCCTAGCACAGATACGCAGTATTTT. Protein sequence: CASSWGPSTDTQYF.

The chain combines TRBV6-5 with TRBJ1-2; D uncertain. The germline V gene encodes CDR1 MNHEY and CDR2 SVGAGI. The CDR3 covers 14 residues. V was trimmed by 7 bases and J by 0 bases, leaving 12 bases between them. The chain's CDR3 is CASNPSGANYGYTF. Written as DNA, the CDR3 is TGTGCCAGCAACCCCTCTGGGGCTAACTATGGCTACACCTTC.

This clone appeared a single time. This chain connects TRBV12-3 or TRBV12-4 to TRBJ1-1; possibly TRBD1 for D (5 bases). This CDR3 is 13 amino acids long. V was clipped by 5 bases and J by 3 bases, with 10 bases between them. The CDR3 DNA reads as TGTGCCAGCAGTCAACGGGGGGACACTGAAGCTTTCTTT. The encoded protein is CASSQRGDTEAFF.

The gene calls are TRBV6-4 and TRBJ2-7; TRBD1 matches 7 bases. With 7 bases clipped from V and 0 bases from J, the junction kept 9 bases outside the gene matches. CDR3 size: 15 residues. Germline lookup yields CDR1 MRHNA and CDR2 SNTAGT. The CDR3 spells CASTVRGPSSYEQYF. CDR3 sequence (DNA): TGTGCCAGCACCGTAAGGGGGCCGAGCTCCTACGAGCAGTACTTC.

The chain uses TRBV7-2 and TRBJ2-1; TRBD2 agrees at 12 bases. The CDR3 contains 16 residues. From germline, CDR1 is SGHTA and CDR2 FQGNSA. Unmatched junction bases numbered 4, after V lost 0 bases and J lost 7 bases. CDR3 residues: CASSLAFTSGGNEQFF. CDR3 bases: TGTGCCAGCAGCTTAGCGTTCACTAGCGGGGGGAATGAGCAGTTCTTC.

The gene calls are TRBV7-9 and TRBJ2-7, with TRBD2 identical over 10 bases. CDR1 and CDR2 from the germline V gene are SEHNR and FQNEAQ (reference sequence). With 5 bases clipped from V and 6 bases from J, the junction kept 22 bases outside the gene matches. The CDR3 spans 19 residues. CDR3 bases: TGTGCCAGCAGCCCCTTGGAGGGGGCTCTAGCGGGAGTGGGATTCGAGCAGTACTTC. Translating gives CASSPLEGALAGVGFEQYF. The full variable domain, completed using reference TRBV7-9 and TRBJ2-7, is DTGVSQNPRHKITKRGQNVTFRCDPISEHNRLYWYRQTLGQGPEFLTYFQNEAQLEKSRLLSDRFSAERPKGSFSTLEIQRTEQGDSAMYLCASSPLEGALAGVGFEQYFGPGTRLTVT.

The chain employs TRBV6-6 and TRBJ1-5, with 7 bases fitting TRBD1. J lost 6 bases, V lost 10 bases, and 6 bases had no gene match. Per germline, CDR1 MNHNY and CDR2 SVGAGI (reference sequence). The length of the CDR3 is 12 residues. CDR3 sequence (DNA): TGTGCCACCGGGGAGGGGGCTCAGCCCCAGCATTTT. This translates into CATGEGAQPQHF.

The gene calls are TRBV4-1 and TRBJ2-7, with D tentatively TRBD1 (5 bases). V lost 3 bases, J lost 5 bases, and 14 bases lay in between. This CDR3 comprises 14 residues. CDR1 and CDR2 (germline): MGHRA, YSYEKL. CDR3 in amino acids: CASSHPSREHEQYF. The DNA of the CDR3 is TGCGCCAGCAGCCACCCAAGCAGGGAACACGAGCAGTACTTC.

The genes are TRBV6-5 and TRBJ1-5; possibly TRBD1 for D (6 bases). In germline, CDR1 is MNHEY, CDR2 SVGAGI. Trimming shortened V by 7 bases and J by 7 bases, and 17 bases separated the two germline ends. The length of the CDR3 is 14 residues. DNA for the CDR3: TGTGCCAGCACCCTAAGAGGGGGGGTCCAGCCCCAGCATTTT. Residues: CASTLRGGVQPQHF.